These T cell receptor beta chains were read from a single sample in a study of T cell repertoires in cytomegalovirus infection. TCRdb analysed the reads with MiXCR anew, one entry per CDR3 protein. This table holds 70,000 to 75,000 distinct CDR3 sequences, 4% found once. Sequencing was carried out using PBMCs. These receptors were taken from a human donor in good health (CMV status not recorded). Some clones in this sample may be carry-over from other donors' samples. Each CDR3 is given with its conserved first and last residue. A D gene is named only where the DNA matches it firmly. Some rows mark clone size as missing; the rest say once, few, many or name a class of expanded clone.

J gene | clone size | V gene | D gene | CDR3 protein | CDR3 DNA
TRBJ2-1 | - | TRBV7-8 | - | CASSSKRGTGYNEQFF | TGTGCCAGCAGCTCCAAAAGGGGGACGGGATACAATGAGCAGTTCTTC
TRBJ2-1 | many | TRBV7-2 | - | CASRRTPSANEQFF | TGTGCCAGCAGGAGAACCCCCTCGGCAAATGAGCAGTTCTTC
TRBJ1-1 | many | TRBV7-2 | TRBD1 | CASSPGGGTRGHTEAFF | TGTGCCAGCAGCCCAGGGGGAGGGACAAGGGGGCACACTGAAGCTTTCTTT
TRBJ1-2 | few | TRBV4-2 | - | CASSQALSGLGYTF | TGTGCCAGCAGCCAAGCTCTCAGTGGTCTTGGCTACACCTTC
TRBJ2-7 | many | TRBV10-3 | - | CAISESTGQVRYF | TGTGCCATCAGTGAGTCGACAGGTCAAGTTCGGTACTTC
TRBJ2-5 | many | TRBV12-3/TRBV12-4 | - | CASSFWLGETQYF | TGTGCCAGCAGTTTCTGGCTGGGGGAGACCCAGTACTTC
TRBJ1-5 | many | TRBV24-1 | - | CATSEGIYGNQPQHF | TGTGCCACCAGTGAGGGAATTTATGGCAATCAGCCCCAGCATTTT
TRBJ2-4 | once | TRBV27 | - | CASSPEGRGAKNIQYF | TGTGCCAGCAGTCCGGAAGGCCGGGGAGCCAAAAACATTCAGTACTTC
TRBJ2-3 | few | TRBV11-2 | - | CASSLGGGPDTQYF | TGTGCCAGCAGCTTAGGTGGGGGGCCAGATACGCAGTATTTT
TRBJ1-6 | many | TRBV12-3/TRBV12-4 | TRBD1 | CASSLRTGEHSPLHF | TGTGCCAGCAGTCTCAGGACAGGGGAGCATTCACCCCTCCACTTT
TRBJ2-3 | many | TRBV12-3/TRBV12-4 | - | CASSPSGPLKRTDTQYF | TGTGCCAGCAGTCCCTCTGGGCCCCTAAAGCGCACAGATACGCAGTATTTT
TRBJ1-5 | many | TRBV20-1 | - | CSAGRQSNQPQHF | TGCAGTGCGGGGAGACAGAGCAATCAGCCCCAGCATTTT
TRBJ2-5 | many | TRBV5-1 | - | CASKRGGETQYF | TGCGCCAGCAAGAGGGGGGGAGAGACCCAGTACTTC
TRBJ1-1 | many | TRBV28 | - | CASSPPGITEAFF | TGTGCCAGCAGTCCCCCAGGGATCACTGAAGCTTTCTTT
TRBJ2-3 | many | TRBV7-2 | TRBD2 | CASSLWASGRGRLGDTQYF | TGTGCCAGCAGCTTGTGGGCTAGCGGGAGGGGCCGCCTTGGAGATACGCAGTATTTT
TRBJ2-7 | many | TRBV20-1 | - | CSAVPTDREQYF | TGCAGTGCTGTACCGACGGACCGGGAGCAGTACTTC
TRBJ1-5 | many | TRBV27 | - | CASSFRDSNQPQHF | TGTGCCAGCAGTTTCAGGGACAGCAATCAGCCCCAGCATTTT
TRBJ1-1 | many | TRBV7-4 | - | CASSLEGGDTEAFF | TGTGCCAGCAGCTTAGAAGGGGGGGACACTGAAGCTTTCTTT
TRBJ1-3 | many | TRBV7-2 | - | CASSSRVPGNTIYF | TGTGCCAGCAGCTCCAGGGTACCTGGAAACACCATATATTTT
TRBJ1-2 | many | TRBV7-2 | - | CASSLARARDGYTF | TGTGCCAGCAGCTTAGCCAGGGCCCGAGATGGCTACACCTTC
TRBJ2-3 | many | TRBV7-2 | - | CASSLAPGSGPALF | TGTGCCAGCAGCTTAGCGCCTGGCTCGGGGCCCGCCCTTTTT
TRBJ2-7 | few | TRBV7-9 | TRBD1 | CASSLGTGGFEQYF | TGTGCCAGCAGCTTAGGGACAGGGGGCTTCGAGCAGTACTTC
TRBJ1-2 | many | TRBV7-6 | TRBD1 | CASSFGQGISYTF | TGTGCCAGCAGTTTCGGACAGGGTATTAGCTACACCTTC
TRBJ2-3 | many | TRBV7-2 | - | CASSLARNTDTQYF | TGTGCCAGCAGCTTAGCTAGAAACACAGATACGCAGTATTTT
TRBJ2-1 | many | TRBV7-3 | - | CASSLGPTNNEQFF | TGTGCCAGCAGCTTAGGCCCGACTAACAATGAGCAGTTCTTC
TRBJ2-3 | many | TRBV7-2 | TRBD2 | CASSTQRGSSTDTQYF | TGTGCCAGCAGCACTCAGCGGGGGTCCAGCACAGATACGCAGTATTTT
TRBJ1-2 | many | TRBV7-2 | - | CASSFSSTSNYGYTF | TGTGCCAGCAGCTTTTCCTCTACATCTAACTATGGCTACACCTTC
TRBJ2-7 | many | TRBV6-1 | - | CASFRPGIYEQYF | TGTGCCAGCTTCCGCCCCGGGATCTACGAGCAGTACTTC
TRBJ2-2 | many | TRBV7-2 | TRBD2 | CASSLTSGTGELFF | TGTGCCAGCAGCTTAACTAGCGGGACCGGGGAGCTGTTTTTT
TRBJ2-2 | few | TRBV7-2 | - | CASSRSDRTNTGELFF | TGTGCCAGCAGCCGAAGTGACAGGACTAACACCGGGGAGCTGTTTTTT
TRBJ2-5 | few | TRBV6-2/TRBV6-3 | - | CASSYRGLRTHQETQYF | TGTGCCAGCAGTTACAGGGGCCTTCGCACCCACCAAGAGACCCAGTACTTC
TRBJ2-5 | many | TRBV4-1 | - | CASSQVATRETQYF | TGCGCCAGCAGCCAAGTGGCAACGAGGGAGACCCAGTACTTC
TRBJ2-7 | many | TRBV7-3 | TRBD1 | CASSLDGTGGKEQYF | TGTGCCAGCAGCCTCGACGGGACAGGGGGTAAGGAGCAGTACTTC
TRBJ1-1 | many | TRBV28 | - | CASSPLVTEAFF | TGTGCCAGCAGTCCCCTTGTGACTGAAGCTTTCTTT
TRBJ2-5 | few | TRBV15 | - | CATSSSGFRTQYF | TGTGCCACCAGCAGTTCAGGGTTTAGGACCCAGTACTTC
TRBJ1-1 | many | TRBV18 | - | CASSQGRDTEAFF | TGTGCCAGCTCACAGGGTAGGGACACTGAAGCTTTCTTT
TRBJ2-1 | many | TRBV9 | TRBD2 | CASSPRGGGYNEQFF | TGTGCCAGCAGCCCCCGCGGGGGGGGCTACAATGAGCAGTTCTTC
TRBJ2-7 | many | TRBV6-5 | - | CASRRWRLNSYEQYF | TGTGCCAGCAGAAGGTGGAGGCTGAACTCCTACGAGCAGTACTTC
TRBJ2-7 | - | TRBV4-1 | - | CASSQRIGRSGDYEQYF | TGCGCCAGCAGCCAAAGAATTGGACGGAGTGGGGACTACGAGCAGTACTTC
TRBJ1-5 | many | TRBV7-6 | - | CASSLEGGQPQHF | TGTGCCAGCAGCTTAGAGGGAGGTCAGCCCCAGCATTTT
TRBJ2-1 | many | TRBV19 | - | CASSIGGGYSYNEQFF | TGTGCCAGTAGTATTGGTGGCGGATACTCCTACAATGAGCAGTTCTTC
TRBJ2-1 | many | TRBV7-2 | - | CASSRPYNEQFF | TGTGCCAGCAGCCGGCCGTACAATGAGCAGTTCTTC